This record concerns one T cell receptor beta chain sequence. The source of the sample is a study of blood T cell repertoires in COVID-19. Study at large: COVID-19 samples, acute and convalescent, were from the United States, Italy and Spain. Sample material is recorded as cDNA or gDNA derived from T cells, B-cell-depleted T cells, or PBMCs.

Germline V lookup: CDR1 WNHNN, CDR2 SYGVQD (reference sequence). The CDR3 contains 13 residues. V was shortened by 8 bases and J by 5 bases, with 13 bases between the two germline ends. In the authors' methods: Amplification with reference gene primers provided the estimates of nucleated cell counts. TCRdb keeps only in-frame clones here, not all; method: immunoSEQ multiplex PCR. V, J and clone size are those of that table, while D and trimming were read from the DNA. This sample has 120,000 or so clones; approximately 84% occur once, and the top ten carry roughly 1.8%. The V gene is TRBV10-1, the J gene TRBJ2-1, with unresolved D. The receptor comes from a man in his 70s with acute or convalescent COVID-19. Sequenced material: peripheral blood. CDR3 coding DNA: TGCGCCAGCTCCTTGGGCTCTAACAATGAGCAGTTCTTC. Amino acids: CASSLGSNNEQFF.